This T cell receptor beta chain came from a study of technical replicates of blood from several donors. Assay used: immunoSEQ multiplex PCR; TCRdb lists only in-frame clones, some missing. The table records tens of thousands of clones, roughly 94% of them present only once. This TCR derives from a human donor in good health. Sequencing used T cells isolated from PBMCs.

CDR3 amino acids: CASLPGQGSGTEAFF. As DNA, the CDR3 is TGTGCCAGCCTCCCGGGACAGGGAAGCGGTACTGAAGCTTTCTTT. V and J are TRBV5-5 and TRBJ1-1, with 9 bases matching TRBD1. Per the germline V gene, CDR1 is SGHKS and CDR2 is YYEKEE (reference sequence). The CDR3 sequence is 15 residues long. V was pared by 7 bases and J by 5 bases, with 12 bases of the junction left unmatched. The full variable domain, rest sourced from reference TRBV5-5 and TRBJ1-1, is DAGVTQSPTHLIKTRGQQVTLRCSPISGHKSVSWYQQVLGQGPQFIFQYYEKEERGRGNFPDRFSARQFPNYSSELNVNALLLGDSALYLCASLPGQGSGTEAFFGQGTRLTVV.